These T cell receptor beta chains were read from a single sample in a study of cytomegalovirus exposure and HLA in healthy donors. Sequencing was performed with immunoSEQ multiplex PCR; in TCRdb, only in-frame clones are kept and a portion is missing. The sample has 56,000 or so clones. Material for sequencing was PBMCs. These receptors all stem from a female donor in good health and CMV-seronegative. Each CDR3 is given with its conserved first and last residue. The D gene is left open where the match is weak.

CDR3aa,d_gene,v_gene,len
CSARGQDGYTF,TRBD1,TRBV20-1,11
CASSQTGGGNQYF,TRBD2,TRBV6-6,13
CAWSDPSGRRQPQHF,NA,TRBV30,15
CSVEEQIGNTIYF,NA,TRBV29-1,13
CASKGYTGGTEAFF,NA,TRBV6-5,14
CASSLGGTSAAGELFF,TRBD2,TRBV7-9,16
CASSIGTGSFDEQYF,TRBD1,TRBV7-7,15
CASSPSTGSQPQHF,NA,TRBV18,14
CASSEDGWAGANVLTF,NA,TRBV6-1,16
CASSSGLTAYEQYF,NA,TRBV5-1,14
CSVERGRDTEAFF,NA,TRBV29-1,13
CASTEGGTGSAGELFF,TRBD1,TRBV2,16
CASSLVGTGYTEEQYF,TRBD1,TRBV11-3,16
CASSQSSLAKNIQYF,NA,TRBV18,15
CAVHGTSGGLQETQYF,TRBD2,TRBV2,16
CASSPGLAGVEQYF,TRBD2,TRBV5-1,14
CASSPREQLYGYTF,NA,TRBV7-9,14
CASSPWDRGKAGELFF,TRBD1,TRBV18,16
CASSRGAGTSSREQYF,TRBD2,TRBV4-2,16
CSVSLAGHPYNEQFF,TRBD2,TRBV29-1,15
CASSRTARVRFGSPLHF,NA,TRBV14,17
CATSRDPNYNSPLHF,NA,TRBV15,15
CASSGRTGETEAFF,TRBD1,TRBV5-1,14
CAIRDSRSGNTIYF,NA,TRBV10-3,14
CSVVLDRGERGYTF,TRBD1,TRBV29-1,14
CASSLGASGGPNTGELFF,TRBD2,TRBV5-4,18
CASGQDYGYTF,NA,TRBV7-2,11
CASRGNRGRRSNQPQHF,TRBD1,TRBV2,17
CASSSGIHEQYF,NA,TRBV6-1,12
CASSPHRKNTEAFF,NA,TRBV7-8,14
CASSPLPVDTQYF,NA,TRBV18,13
CASSLAGYGYTF,NA,TRBV5-1,12
CASSPVAAGGNNEQFF,TRBD2,TRBV5-1,16
CASSSRDRADSPLHF,TRBD1,TRBV27,15
CAISEGRAVWSGGTEAFF,NA,TRBV10-3,18
CASSPRSGETQYF,NA,TRBV5-1,13
CASRPTGTNYGYTF,TRBD1,TRBV4-2,14
CASSFKTGSDEQYF,NA,TRBV5-1,14
CAWARTGIDTQYF,TRBD1,TRBV30,13
CASTPRTGTDTQYF,TRBD1,TRBV5-1,14
CASSFTGEHENTEAFF,NA,TRBV11-2,16
CASSQGLDYLQPQHF,NA,TRBV4-3,15